Listed below are T cell receptor beta chains from one sample, sequenced in a study of shared clonotypes between healthy human individuals. Sequencing used immunoSEQ multiplex PCR; TCRdb keeps in-frame clones, though not all of them. Altogether around 2.5 million clones are present, 80% to 95% being singletons, with the ten largest covering 0.36%. The sequencing sample was made of naive CD4+ T cells from PBMCs. The receptors originated from a man between 18 and 35 years old in good health. Some clones in this sample may be carry-over from other donors' samples. Both conserved end residues are part of each CDR3. The order of the fields is V gene, D gene, clone size, J gene, CDR3 DNA, CDR3 protein. The D gene is left open where the match is weak. Size is stated for part of the rows, as once, few or many counts, or as a class when the clone is expanded.

V gene: TRBV7-6
D gene: TRBD1
clone size: once
J gene: TRBJ2-7
CDR3 DNA: TGTGCCAGCAGTCGGGACAGGGGAACCTACGAGCAGTACTTC
CDR3 protein: CASSRDRGTYEQYF

V gene: TRBV29-1
D gene: .
clone size: .
J gene: TRBJ2-5
CDR3 DNA: TGCAGCGTTGAACCTCCTTCGGGGGAGACCCAGTACTTC
CDR3 protein: CSVEPPSGETQYF

V gene: TRBV2
D gene: .
clone size: .
J gene: TRBJ1-5
CDR3 DNA: TGTGCCAGCAGGAGGGGCTTATCTCAGCCCCAGCATTTT
CDR3 protein: CASRRGLSQPQHF

V gene: TRBV28
D gene: .
clone size: once
J gene: TRBJ1-2
CDR3 DNA: TGTGCCAGCACTCCTAGGACCAATGGCTACACCTTC
CDR3 protein: CASTPRTNGYTF

V gene: TRBV25-1
D gene: .
clone size: few
J gene: TRBJ2-7
CDR3 DNA: TGTGCCAGCAGTGAATCGGACCTCGGGGGCTACTACGAGCAGTACTTC
CDR3 protein: CASSESDLGGYYEQYF

V gene: TRBV11-2
D gene: .
clone size: .
J gene: TRBJ1-2
CDR3 DNA: TGTGCCAGCAGCCACAGGAGCCGACCGGACTATGGCTACACCTTC
CDR3 protein: CASSHRSRPDYGYTF

V gene: TRBV6-4
D gene: .
clone size: .
J gene: TRBJ2-7
CDR3 DNA: TGTGCCAGCTGGGCCTACGAGCAGTACTTC
CDR3 protein: CASWAYEQYF

V gene: TRBV6-6
D gene: .
clone size: .
J gene: TRBJ2-5
CDR3 DNA: TGTGCCAGCAGTCCTCTGGTAGGGGGGGCATGGGAGACCCAGTACTTC
CDR3 protein: CASSPLVGGAWETQYF

V gene: TRBV27
D gene: TRBD2
clone size: .
J gene: TRBJ2-7
CDR3 DNA: TGTGCCAGCAGTTTCCGGGGGGACGAGCAGTACTTC
CDR3 protein: CASSFRGDEQYF

V gene: TRBV5-1
D gene: .
clone size: once
J gene: TRBJ2-7
CDR3 DNA: TGCGCCAGCAGCCCGGTTCGGGTCCAGACCTCCTACGAGCAGTACTTC
CDR3 protein: CASSPVRVQTSYEQYF

V gene: TRBV2
D gene: .
clone size: .
J gene: TRBJ2-7
CDR3 DNA: TGTGCCAGCAGTCTTTTGCGGGAGCAGTACTTC
CDR3 protein: CASSLLREQYF

V gene: TRBV6-4
D gene: .
clone size: .
J gene: TRBJ2-3
CDR3 DNA: TGTGCCAGCAGTGAGGGAGATACGCAGTATTTT
CDR3 protein: CASSEGDTQYF

V gene: TRBV12-5
D gene: TRBD1
clone size: .
J gene: TRBJ1-2
CDR3 DNA: TGTGCTAGTGGTTTGATAACAACGGGACAGTCTTTTGGCTACACCTTC
CDR3 protein: CASGLITTGQSFGYTF

V gene: TRBV5-1
D gene: .
clone size: .
J gene: TRBJ2-5
CDR3 DNA: TGCGCCAGCAGCTGGGTCGGGGCTAGAGAGACCCAGTACTTC
CDR3 protein: CASSWVGARETQYF

V gene: TRBV7-3
D gene: TRBD2
clone size: .
J gene: TRBJ2-5
CDR3 DNA: TGTGCCAGCAGCTCCGGCCTTGGACTAGCGGGTGAAGAGACCCAGTACTTC
CDR3 protein: CASSSGLGLAGEETQYF

V gene: TRBV18
D gene: .
clone size: .
J gene: TRBJ2-2
CDR3 DNA: TGTGCCAGCTCACGTCCGGGACCGGGCGGGGAGCTGTTTTTT
CDR3 protein: CASSRPGPGGELFF

V gene: TRBV28
D gene: TRBD2
clone size: .
J gene: TRBJ2-7
CDR3 DNA: TGTGCCAGCACCAAATCGGGGGGATCGACCTACGAGCAGTACTTC
CDR3 protein: CASTKSGGSTYEQYF

V gene: TRBV9
D gene: .
clone size: .
J gene: TRBJ1-5
CDR3 DNA: TGTGCCAGCAGCGTTTACGGCGGGTGGAATCAGCCCCAGCATTTT
CDR3 protein: CASSVYGGWNQPQHF

V gene: TRBV28
D gene: TRBD2
clone size: once
J gene: TRBJ2-7
CDR3 DNA: TGTGCCAGCAGTTCGTTACTAGCGGGATCCTACGAGCAGTACTTC
CDR3 protein: CASSSLLAGSYEQYF

V gene: TRBV28
D gene: TRBD2
clone size: .
J gene: TRBJ2-1
CDR3 DNA: TGTGCCAGCAGTTTTCTGACTAGCGGGAGTTATGAGCAGTTCTTC
CDR3 protein: CASSFLTSGSYEQFF

V gene: TRBV7-2
D gene: TRBD2
clone size: .
J gene: TRBJ2-1
CDR3 DNA: TGTGCCAGCAGCCGGACTAGCGCGGGGGATGAGCAGTTCTTC
CDR3 protein: CASSRTSAGDEQFF

V gene: TRBV28
D gene: .
clone size: .
J gene: TRBJ2-1
CDR3 DNA: TGTGCCAGCAGTTCCCTGGGTAGGGGGGATGAGCAGTTCTTC
CDR3 protein: CASSSLGRGDEQFF

V gene: TRBV4-1
D gene: .
clone size: .
J gene: TRBJ2-7
CDR3 DNA: TGCGCCAGCAGCCCCCTTTTTGGGACAAGTAGCTCCTACGAGCAGTACTTC
CDR3 protein: CASSPLFGTSSSYEQYF

V gene: TRBV11-2
D gene: .
clone size: .
J gene: TRBJ2-2
CDR3 DNA: TGTGCCAGCAGCTCGGGCGCGAACACCGGGGAGCTGTTTTTT
CDR3 protein: CASSSGANTGELFF

V gene: TRBV9
D gene: .
clone size: .
J gene: TRBJ1-1
CDR3 DNA: TGTGCCAGCAGCCCCCCAGGGAACACTGAAGCTTTCTTT
CDR3 protein: CASSPPGNTEAFF

V gene: TRBV7-2
D gene: .
clone size: .
J gene: TRBJ2-7
CDR3 DNA: TGTGCCAGCAGCTTAGGGCTAGCGTCCATCTACGAGCAGTACTTC
CDR3 protein: CASSLGLASIYEQYF

V gene: TRBV9
D gene: TRBD2
clone size: once
J gene: TRBJ2-1
CDR3 DNA: TGTGCCAGCAGCTTGAGGCTAGCGGATTTGGAGCAGTTCTTC
CDR3 protein: CASSLRLADLEQFF

V gene: TRBV18
D gene: .
clone size: once
J gene: TRBJ2-7
CDR3 DNA: TGTGCCAGCTCACCGGAACCCGTGAGGGGATGGGGCGAGCAGTACTTC
CDR3 protein: CASSPEPVRGWGEQYF

V gene: TRBV4-1
D gene: .
clone size: .
J gene: TRBJ2-3
CDR3 DNA: TGCGCCAGCAGCCAGGACGGTCTGACAGGCACAGATACGCAGTATTTT
CDR3 protein: CASSQDGLTGTDTQYF

V gene: TRBV4-3
D gene: .
clone size: .
J gene: TRBJ2-3
CDR3 DNA: TGCGCCAGCAGCCAAGCTCCCGGCGCAGATACGCAGTATTTT
CDR3 protein: CASSQAPGADTQYF

V gene: TRBV28
D gene: .
clone size: .
J gene: TRBJ1-1
CDR3 DNA: TGTGCCAGCAGTTTAACCGTGATCACTGAAGCTTTCTTT
CDR3 protein: CASSLTVITEAFF

V gene: TRBV18
D gene: .
clone size: .
J gene: TRBJ2-7
CDR3 DNA: TGTGCCAGCTCACCACCCGGGGCGGGACGGTACGAGCAGTACTTC
CDR3 protein: CASSPPGAGRYEQYF

V gene: TRBV6-5
D gene: .
clone size: once
J gene: TRBJ2-1
CDR3 DNA: TGTGCCAGCAGTTATAATCCTGAGGGCAATGAGCAGTTCTTC
CDR3 protein: CASSYNPEGNEQFF

V gene: TRBV7-6
D gene: .
clone size: .
J gene: TRBJ2-1
CDR3 DNA: TGTGCCAGCAGCCCGCGAATCAGAGCGGACATCTCCTACAATGAGCAGTTCTTC
CDR3 protein: CASSPRIRADISYNEQFF

V gene: TRBV18
D gene: .
clone size: .
J gene: TRBJ1-2
CDR3 DNA: TGTGCCAGCTCACCACCAGGCCAGCTCTCACCCTATGGCTACACCTTC
CDR3 protein: CASSPPGQLSPYGYTF

V gene: TRBV5-1
D gene: .
clone size: .
J gene: TRBJ1-1
CDR3 DNA: TGCGCCAGCAGGGCAGGGACTGATCAGAACACTGAAGCTTTCTTT
CDR3 protein: CASRAGTDQNTEAFF

V gene: TRBV18
D gene: .
clone size: .
J gene: TRBJ2-5
CDR3 DNA: TGTGCCAGCTCACCACGGGACCCAGAGACCCAGTACTTC
CDR3 protein: CASSPRDPETQYF

V gene: TRBV27
D gene: .
clone size: .
J gene: TRBJ2-5
CDR3 DNA: TGTGCCAGCAGTTCCAGGCAGGGGACCGTCGGCCAAGAGACCCAGTACTTC
CDR3 protein: CASSSRQGTVGQETQYF

V gene: TRBV19
D gene: .
clone size: .
J gene: TRBJ2-1
CDR3 DNA: TGTGCCAGTAGTATTAAAGGGACTCGGGCTTCCTACAATGAGCAGTTCTTC
CDR3 protein: CASSIKGTRASYNEQFF

V gene: TRBV7-2
D gene: TRBD1
clone size: once
J gene: TRBJ2-1
CDR3 DNA: TGTGCCAGCAGCGCACACAGGGGGCCCTACAATGAGCAGTTCTTC
CDR3 protein: CASSAHRGPYNEQFF

V gene: TRBV5-1
D gene: .
clone size: .
J gene: TRBJ2-3
CDR3 DNA: TGCGCCAGCAGGGAGGCCACAGATACGCAGTATTTT
CDR3 protein: CASREATDTQYF

V gene: TRBV28
D gene: .
clone size: .
J gene: TRBJ2-7
CDR3 DNA: TGTGCCAGCAGTTTAGCCGTAGAGCAGTACTTC
CDR3 protein: CASSLAVEQYF

V gene: TRBV27
D gene: .
clone size: .
J gene: TRBJ2-3
CDR3 DNA: TGTGCCAGCAGTACCTCCGAGCGGGTCGGGTATACGCAGTATTTT
CDR3 protein: CASSTSERVGYTQYF

V gene: TRBV27
D gene: .
clone size: .
J gene: TRBJ2-5
CDR3 DNA: TGTGCCAGCAGTTTAGGGATACGGGAGACCCAGTACTTC
CDR3 protein: CASSLGIRETQYF

V gene: TRBV30
D gene: .
clone size: .
J gene: TRBJ2-6
CDR3 DNA: TGTGCCTGGAGAATAGGGTCTGGGGCCAACGTCCTGACTTTC
CDR3 protein: CAWRIGSGANVLTF

V gene: TRBV6-6
D gene: .
clone size: .
J gene: TRBJ2-6
CDR3 DNA: TGTGCCAGCAGTTTCGCGGCTGGGGCCAACGTCCTGACTTTC
CDR3 protein: CASSFAAGANVLTF

V gene: TRBV27
D gene: .
clone size: .
J gene: TRBJ2-5
CDR3 DNA: TGTGCCAGCAGCCGGAGATTCAAGGAGACCCAGTACTTC
CDR3 protein: CASSRRFKETQYF